These 5 T cell receptor beta chains came from one sample sequenced in a study of CD4+ T cells in melanoma. The method was immunoSEQ multiplex PCR; TCRdb's version includes in-frame clones alone and lacks a portion of them. The sample contains 140,000 or so clones, about 90% of which appear only once. Every receptor here comes from a human donor with melanoma.

The genes are TRBV27 and TRBJ1-4; D is ambiguous. Trimming cost V 2 bases and J 3 bases, with 13 bases left between them. The CDR3 spans 16 residues. The germline V gene encodes CDR1 MNHEY and CDR2 SMNVEV (reference sequence). The CDR3 sequence: CASSLGSARANEKLFF. CDR3 sequence (DNA): TGTGCCAGCAGTTTAGGATCGGCGAGGGCTAATGAAAAACTGTTTTTT.

This chain uses TRBV19 with TRBJ2-1; TRBD2 matches at 11 bases. The CDR3 loop spans 16 amino acids. Trimming at V came to 4 bases and at J to 3 bases, leaving 5 bases not matched to a gene. CDR1 is LNHDA, CDR2 SQIVND, per germline (reference sequence). In nucleotides, the CDR3 is TGTGCCAGTAGTAGGGGGACTAGCGGTTACTACAATGAGCAGTTCTTC. Its translation: CASSRGTSGYYNEQFF. The complete variable domain, with remaining parts taken from reference TRBV19 and TRBJ2-1, reads DGGITQSPKYLFRKEGQNVTLSCEQNLNHDAMYWYRQDPGQGLRLIYYSQIVNDFQKGDIAEGYSVSREKKESFPLTVTSAQKNPTAFYLCASSRGTSGYYNEQFFGPGTRLTVL.

V gene TRBV11-2 combines with J gene TRBJ2-2; D may match TRBD1 or TRBD2 (6 bases each). Germline lookup yields CDR1 SGHAT and CDR2 FQNNGV. V gave up 2 bases and J gave up 6 bases, with 16 bases separating them. The CDR3 is made up of 16 amino acids. CDR3 loop: CASSLMRRGDAGELFF. The CDR3 coding sequence is TGTGCCAGCAGCTTAATGAGAAGGGGGGACGCCGGGGAGCTGTTTTTT. Looking up the rest from reference TRBV11-2 and TRBJ2-2 gives the full variable domain: EAGVAQSPRYKIIEKRQSVAFWCNPISGHATLYWYQQILGQGPKLLIQFQNNGVVDDSQLPKDRFSAERLKGVDSTLKIQPAKLEDSAVYLCASSLMRRGDAGELFFGEGSRLTVL.

The rearrangement joins TRBV6-5 to TRBJ2-7, with D possibly being TRBD1 (5 bases). The CDR3 runs 12 residues. CDR1 and CDR2 from the germline V gene are MNHEY and SVGAGI. CDR3 coding DNA: TGTGTCAGTGGACAAGTAAACTACGAGCAGTACTTC. Translating it yields CVSGQVNYEQYF.

The V and J genes are TRBV5-6 and TRBJ1-5, with D hard to call. V lost 0 bases and J 5 bases, leaving 12 bases between the germline ends. Germline CDR1 and CDR2: SGHDT and YYEEEE. This CDR3 is built from 15 residues. In DNA form, the CDR3 reads TGTGCCAGCAGCTTGGGGGTAGTGGGCGATCAGCCCCAGCATTTT. Amino acids: CASSLGVVGDQPQHF.